The 3 T cell receptor beta chains given below trace back to one sample, sequenced in a study of identical twins. TCRdb reanalysed the 5' RACE reads using MiXCR and keeps one entry per CDR3 protein. The sample yields 640,000 or so distinct CDR3 sequences, approximately 6.1% seen once. The specimen sequenced was naive T cells sorted from blood. The receptors come from a man younger than 35 in good health.

This clonotype came up many times. The rearrangement links TRBV5-1 to TRBJ2-1, with D unclear. V was trimmed by 1 base and J by 6 bases, leaving 8 bases between them. The CDR3 runs to 13 residues. CDR1 is SGHRS and CDR2 is YFSETQ in the germline V gene. In DNA, the CDR3 is TGCGCCAGCAGCTTGCCCGCAATCAATGAGCAGTTCTTC. This gives the protein CASSLPAINEQFF.

The chain combines TRBV10-3 with TRBJ2-1, with D tentatively TRBD1 or TRBD2 (6 bases each). Deletions cut 4 bases from V and 7 bases from J, with 14 bases between. The CDR3 sequence is 14 residues long. Germline values: CDR1 ENHRY, CDR2 SYGVKD. As DNA, the CDR3 is TGTGCCATCAGTGTGAGGGGGGAAAATAATGAGCAGTTCTTC. Its protein product is CAISVRGENNEQFF.

V gene TRBV6-1 combines with J gene TRBJ1-5; D ambiguous. This CDR3 has 17 residues. Germline V gene data show CDR1 as MNHNS and CDR2 as SASEGT. The V gene lost 1 base and the J gene lost 5 bases, with 18 bases spanning the gap. This chain's CDR3 is CASSEGMGFLRDQPQHF. The CDR3 DNA sequence: TGTGCCAGCAGTGAAGGTATGGGGTTTCTTAGGGATCAGCCCCAGCATTTT.